What follows is one TCR beta chain and its context. This clonotype showed up many times. Its antigen is unknown. No much larger clone exists at a distance of one base, and base qualities are not known. The sample is drawn from a study of regulatory T cells in long-lasting Graves disease (dated by TCRdb to the early 2020s). Study-level background: Newly diagnosed Graves' disease patients had taken antithyroid drugs for less than 3 months. The study took place in China and was registered as a clinical trial. A total of around 35 samples underwent TCR sequencing, from around 13 patients with persistent Graves' disease and 20 patients with newly diagnosed Graves' disease. Peripheral blood TCR sequencing and RNA sequencing compared persistent Graves' disease patients with newly diagnosed Graves' disease patients. Overall study results and their limits: As a limitation, the authors acknowledged that the small sample size may reduce accuracy. Only the TCR beta chain was sequenced and analyzed. Peripheral blood alone was examined, since thyroid tissue, which constituted the primary lesion, could not be accessed. Persistent patients shared more public clonotypes among themselves (more than 2,500) than newly diagnosed patients did (more than 850). Persistent Graves' disease patients showed lower TCR Shannon entropy and fewer highly expanded clones than newly diagnosed patients, suggesting clonal expansion. TRBV28, TRBJ1-2 and TRBJ2-5 were preferentially used in persistent disease, while TRBV20-1 and TRBJ2-1 were favored in newly diagnosed disease.

The cysteine opens and the phenylalanine closes a CDR3 of 13 amino acids. Only the CDR3 DNA is retained, 39 bases long and in frame from the first base. Trimming takes 6 bases from V and 6 bases from J, and the germline ends sit 14 bases apart. CDR1 and CDR2, per the germline V gene, are MDHEN and SYDVKM. In the paper's terms, the time point label means: newly diagnosed GD, antithyroid drugs for less than 3 months. RNA was extracted from PBMCs in TRIzol for both TCR sequencing and RNA sequencing. The diagnosis of Graves' disease was made according to American Thyroid Association guidelines. Recruitment of patients was carried out at an endocrinology department in Xi'an, China. Each patient gave about 8.1 milliliters of peripheral blood, collected in an EDTA anticoagulant tube. Ficoll Paque Plus density gradient separation was used to isolate PBMCs, and no further T cell sorting was done. An Agilent 2100 Bioanalyzer and agarose gel were used to assess RNA quality, and a NanoDrop 2000 was used to measure RNA concentration.

Libraries were constructed by multiplex PCR. Reads for this sample came from an Illumina HiSeq 4000. iRepertoire HTBI primers and Arm-PCR amplification of CDR3 regions were used to construct TCR beta libraries. PCR products were gel purified before sequencing. From the authors' description of their analysis: Gene usage analysis of CDR3 amino acid clonotypes used the 55 to 80 TRBV and some 15 TRBJ segments found across samples. COPE and FqMerger were used to merge the filtered high-quality paired reads into contigs. BLAST was used to align contigs to IMGT TRBV, TRBD and TRBJ reference genes, with CDR3 defined following IMGT. Any clonotype with a frequency above 0.1% was classified as a highly expanded clone. Repertoire diversity was measured by Shannon entropy, and V-J evenness by the Gini coefficient. Clonotypes shared by more than one individual were considered public. The raw public reads went through TCRdb reprocessing: fastp at Q25, MiXCR clone calling, in-frame beta chains kept. Every CDR3 protein is listed once, alongside the most common genes and DNA of its rows. The V and J calls were not made by the authors but by TCRdb's processing. This sample holds 420,000 or so distinct CDR3 sequences; around 17% were observed only once. 20% to 25% of the sample goes to the ten largest clones.

This sample also belongs to another study, concerning T cells in Graves' hyperthyroidism and ophthalmopathy. Per the second study: Stable Graves' hyperthyroidism was defined as no progression to ophthalmopathy during 18 months of follow-up. The hyperthyroidism patients were between 18 and 65 years old and newly diagnosed, with a disease duration of less than 2 months. Patients with uncontrolled infections, other autoimmune diseases, pregnancy or lactation were excluded. Diagnoses were based on clinical symptoms, serum thyroxine and TRAb, thyroid ultrasound and orbital computed tomography. For the first round of RT-PCR on the TCR CDR3, the HTBI primer set was used together with the Qiagen OneStep RT-PCR kit. Most expanded thyroid clonotypes (frequency above 0.001) were also found in blood, which suggests that blood repertoires may mirror thyroid immune responses. Ophthalmopathy was separated from stable hyperthyroidism by a 13 V-J signature model, with approximately 90% sensitivity and about 81% specificity obtained in cross-validation and 80%/75% obtained in testing. In validation, the model predicted progression to ophthalmopathy with 60% to 71% sensitivity and less than 75% specificity, a median of around 6.6 months before onset. TCR V-J signatures able to tell the groups apart were searched for in a discovery cohort of 90 to 100 patients, of whom 43 had Graves' ophthalmopathy and 57 had stable Graves' hyperthyroidism. An independent validation cohort of some 18 hyperthyroidism patients and more than 15 patients who later progressed to ophthalmopathy tested prospective prediction of ophthalmopathy. The 95 to 100 discovery patients were randomly divided into training and test sets at a 7:3 ratio. In addition, the study compared T-cell repertoires in thyroid tissue and in blood from five to seven Graves' hyperthyroidism patients. After sampling, hyperthyroidism patients received methimazole starting at 30 mg daily, and ophthalmopathy patients received high-dose intravenous methylprednisolone. A second multiplex PCR round built the libraries, followed by size selection and purification. Paired-end sequencing of the libraries was performed with 100 bp reads on an Illumina HiSeq2000. SOAPnuke was used to process the raw data, throwing out any read that contained adapters or uncalled bases, had a mean Phred below 15, or lacked an exact constant-primer or identifier match. COPE v1.2.5 was used to merge the high-quality paired reads, and each unique nucleotide sequence was defined as a clonotype. Clonotypes were aligned to IMGT TRBV, TRBD and TRBJ reference segments using MiTCR v1.1. The analysis included only V-J combinations with a frequency above 0.0001, which together covered around 99% of the repertoires. A TCS score was defined as the ratio of F50 (clonal expansion) to E x V (chaos), with BLOSUM62-based TCRdist applied between CDR3 peptides within each V-J. Welch's t-statistics and random forest reduced around 520 V-J features to 10 to 15, which were used in a naive Bayes classifier (R e1071). Sample size was not statistically predetermined, and blinding of investigators to group allocation was not performed. The paper reports TCR Vbeta CDR3 sequencing of some 140 peripheral blood samples: some 44 ophthalmopathy, over 70 hyperthyroidism and around 17 progressor patients.

The TCR was taken from a woman between 18 and 30 years old with Graves disease. Donor details come from another sample of the same person, matched by shared clones. The chain links TRBV28 with TRBJ1-2; a weak D assignment points to TRBD1 (5 bases agree). The specimen comprised peripheral blood mononuclear cells (PBMCs), sampled at new diagnosis, from a patient treated with antithyroid drugs. The DNA is TGTGCCAGCAGCTACCGAGGGACCCATGGCTACACCTTC. This sequence encodes CASSYRGTHGYTF.